These 8 T cell receptor beta chains came from one sample sequenced in a study of CD8 T cells in ankylosing spondylitis. MiXCR was run by TCRdb on the 5' RACE reads, yielding one entry per CDR3 protein. The sample lists 250,000 or so distinct CDR3 sequences, 15% to 20% occurring once. The sample consisted of blood, either unsorted or a sorted T cell fraction (not recorded which). The source of these receptors is a male donor with ankylosing spondylitis or in good health (not recorded which).

In this sample, this clonotype turned up a few times. The J gene is TRBJ2-7, the V gene TRBV7-2; D is undetermined. This CDR3 region has 17 residues. Germline V gene sequence: CDR1 SGHTA, CDR2 FQGNSA. The V end lost 5 bases, the J end lost 0 bases, and 20 bases lay between the germline ends. Written as DNA, the CDR3 is TGTGCCAGCAGCCTTCATTTTCTCCCCGGAGTCTCCTACGAGCAGTACTTC. It translates to CASSLHFLPGVSYEQYF.

The chain has TRBV27 and TRBJ2-1; TRBD2 matches 8 bases. The CDR3 spans 14 residues. Germline V gene lookup returns CDR1 MNHEY and CDR2 SMNVEV (reference sequence). V was pared by 2 bases and J by 7 bases, with 4 bases of the junction left unmatched. The CDR3, as DNA: TGTGCCAGCAGTTTACTACTAGCGGTGAATGAGCAGTTCTTC. This encodes CASSLLLAVNEQFF.

The CDR3 coding sequence is TGTGCCAGCAGCCAAGATTGGCGGAGCGGCTCCTACAATGAGCAGTTCTTC. Translation: CASSQDWRSGSYNEQFF. The chain joins TRBV4-2 to TRBJ2-1; D may be TRBD2 (5 bases). Deletions cut 0 bases from V and 0 bases from J, with 12 bases between. The germline gives CDR1 LGHNA, CDR2 YNFKEQ. This CDR3 has 17 residues.

This clonotype showed up just a few times. The chain uses TRBV4-1 and TRBJ1-1; no clear D gene. The germline gives CDR1 MGHRA, CDR2 YSYEKL. The V gene lost 4 bases and the J gene lost 2 bases, with 5 bases spanning the gap. The CDR3 runs to 12 residues. The CDR3 here is CASSPPNTEAFF. CDR3 bases: TGCGCCAGCAGCCCCCCAAACACTGAAGCTTTCTTT.

This clonotype showed up many times. The CDR3 DNA sequence: TGTGCCACCATACCGGTGGGGGAGGCTAATGAAAAACTGTTTTTT. It yields the protein CATIPVGEANEKLFF. V is TRBV12-3 or TRBV12-4 and J is TRBJ1-4; D is possibly TRBD1 (5 bases). V was cut by 10 bases and J by 3 bases, with 18 bases left in between. CDR3 length: 15 residues.

A few counts support this clonotype. The V gene is TRBV20-1, the J gene TRBJ1-3; tentatively, D is TRBD1 (6 bases). Germline assignment: CDR1 DFQATT and CDR2 SNEGSKA (reference sequence). This CDR3 region has 14 residues. V lost 5 bases and J 7 bases, leaving 18 bases between the germline ends. This CDR3 is CSADPGGLGNTIYF. In DNA, the CDR3 is TGCAGTGCTGACCCGGGGGGCCTGGGGAACACCATATATTTT.

This clonotype was seen more than once but under ten times. This chain joins TRBV9 and TRBJ2-1, with TRBD2 identical over 8 bases. After removal of 2 bases from V and 7 bases from J, the junction contained 8 bases not matched to a gene. Germline V gene lookup returns CDR1 SGDLS and CDR2 YYNGEE. The CDR3 spans 15 residues. This CDR3 reads CASSVGAGVGNEQFF. DNA for the CDR3: TGTGCCAGCAGCGTGGGAGCGGGAGTAGGGAATGAGCAGTTCTTC. Drawing the rest from reference TRBV9 and TRBJ2-1, the complete variable domain is DSGVTQTPKHLITATGQRVTLRCSPRSGDLSVYWYQQSLDQGLQFLIQYYNGEERAKGNILERFSAQQFPDLHSELNLSSLELGDSALYFCASSVGAGVGNEQFFGPGTRLTVL.

V is TRBV5-1 and J is TRBJ1-1; no definite D call. The V end lost 2 bases, the J end lost 8 bases, and 13 bases lay between the germline ends. This CDR3 contains 13 residues. The V gene's germline CDR1 is SGHRS and CDR2 YFSETQ. The CDR3 loop reads CASSLSGRREAFF. CDR3 coding DNA: TGCGCCAGCAGCTTATCAGGTCGTAGAGAAGCTTTCTTT.